The T cell receptor beta chain described here comes from a study of cytomegalovirus exposure and HLA in healthy donors. Overall study: In a later analysis, the 110 or so validation repertoires were reported to have used the same platform as the approximately 620 first-cohort repertoires. Notes on the study in general: Altogether, around 160 TCR beta chains were recorded as cytomegalovirus-associated. Reports described diagnosis of cytomegalovirus status by the classifier as highly specific and sensitive.

Data came from immunoSEQ multiplex PCR; TCRdb stores just in-frame clones and leaves some out. The repertoire holds 200,000 or so clones, around 88% seen once, with about 2.7% in the top ten. The CDR3 spans 18 residues. Between the trimmed V and J ends, which lost 2 bases and 6 bases, there was a span of 26 bases. Per germline, CDR1 SGHVS and CDR2 FQNEAQ. The donors were part of the validation cohort, which consisted of more than 90 subjects and was separate from the first cohort of under 850 subjects. This clone was seen once. Its cognate antigen is unknown. The TCR originated in a woman younger than 35 in good health and CMV-seronegative. The source material was PBMCs. The rearrangement links TRBV7-8 to TRBJ2-7; maybe TRBD1 (6 bases). Here the CDR3 DNA reads TGTGCCAGCAGCTTATCTCGAGAGCTGGTGGGGGCGCGGAGCGAGCAGTACTTC. Its protein is CASSLSRELVGARSEQYF.